One and the same sample provided the 4 T cell receptor beta chains below, sequenced in a study of CD8+CD57+ T cells in acquired aplastic anemia. Profiling that covered TCR beta VDJ and CDR3 relied on genomic DNA as its template. TCRdb reanalysed the reads using MiXCR and keeps one entry per CDR3 protein. The sample records 150,000 to 200,000 distinct CDR3 sequences, around 48% being singletons. Flow cytometry had shown expanded CD8+CD57+ cells in the patients chosen for sequencing. The sequencing sample was made of sorted CD4+, CD8+, or CD8+CD57+ T cells (not recorded which) from PBMCs. The receptors were gathered from a human donor with aplastic anemia.

This clonotype has a count of ten or more. The V gene is TRBV5-1, the J gene TRBJ2-3; maybe TRBD1 (6 bases). Germline V lookup: CDR1 SGHRS, CDR2 YFSETQ. This CDR3 region has 13 residues. V lost 2 bases to trimming and J lost 6 bases, with 10 bases between them. The CDR3 bases are TGCGCCAGCAGCTTCCTCCAGGGGGATACGCAGTATTTT. Encoded protein: CASSFLQGDTQYF.

About this clonotype itself: This may be a read error: a much more frequent sequence differs by one nucleotide. The chain employs TRBV4-3 and TRBJ2-7, with 9 bases fitting TRBD2. The CDR3 contains 16 residues. Per germline, CDR1 LGHNA and CDR2 YSLEER. Trimming cost V 3 bases and J 0 bases; bases outside gene matches: 6. The DNA for the CDR3 is TGCGCCAGCAGCCATGTAGCGGGGGACCACTCCTACGAGCAGTACTTC. This translates into CASSHVAGDHSYEQYF.

This clonotype was found a few times. The genes are TRBV29-1 and TRBJ2-2; tentative D call: TRBD1 (6 bases). The CDR3 loop spans 14 amino acids. CDR1 and CDR2 (germline): SQVTM, ANQGSEA. V was shortened by 3 bases and J by 4 bases, with 12 bases between the two germline ends. This CDR3 reads CSVDGGAGTGELFF. The CDR3 DNA sequence: TGCAGCGTTGATGGGGGCGCGGGCACCGGGGAGCTGTTTTTT.

V usage is TRBV7-3 and J usage is TRBJ2-3, with D maybe TRBD2 (5 bases). CDR3 size: 14 residues. Trimming removed 5 bases from V and 0 bases from J, with 9 bases in between. From germline, CDR1 is SGHTA and CDR2 FQGTGA. In DNA, the CDR3 is TGTGCCAGCAGCAGCGGTTTAAGCACAGATACGCAGTATTTT. Translation: CASSSGLSTDTQYF.